Presented here are 18 T cell receptor beta chains from one specimen sequenced in a study of blood T cell repertoires in COVID-19. Some clones are missing from TCRdb's copy, which holds only in-frame ones; the method was immunoSEQ multiplex PCR. Among about 400,000 clones listed, roughly 88% were seen once. Sequences were obtained from PBMCs or T cells enriched from blood (not recorded which). These receptors were obtained from a woman in her thirties or forties with acute COVID-19.

The chain recombines TRBV6-6 with TRBJ2-7; D may be TRBD2 (5 bases). The germline CDR1 and CDR2 sequences are MNHNY and SVGAGI (reference sequence). This CDR3 comprises 11 residues. With 8 bases removed from V and 7 bases from J, the gap between germline ends came to 12 bases. The CDR3 reads CASESWEEQYF. As DNA, the CDR3 is TGTGCCAGCGAAAGTTGGGAGGAGCAGTACTTC.

This chain uses TRBV7-2 with TRBJ2-3; TRBD2 matches at 10 bases. V trimming: 3 bases; J trimming: 5 bases; junction bases outside the gene matches: 8. The CDR3 covers 16 residues. Germline V gene data show CDR1 as SGHTA and CDR2 as FQGNSA. The CDR3 sequence: CASSFSSGGRGDTQYF. CDR3 coding DNA: TGTGCCAGCAGCTTCTCTAGCGGGGGCAGGGGAGATACGCAGTATTTT.

This clone has only one observation. The rearrangement joins TRBV30 to TRBJ1-2; D call uncertain. The CDR3 is made up of 12 amino acids. Germline-derived CDR1 and CDR2 are GTSNPN and SVGIG (reference sequence). V gave up 5 bases and J gave up 0 bases, with 7 bases separating them. The CDR3 loop is CAWAGANYGYTF. In DNA, the CDR3 is TGTGCCTGGGCCGGTGCTAACTATGGCTACACCTTC.

J is TRBJ2-7 and V is TRBV3-1 (or the pseudogene TRBV3-2), with 11 bases fitting TRBD1. This CDR3 contains 13 residues. Looked up from germline, CDR1 is LGHDT and CDR2 is YNNKEL (reference sequence). With 6 bases clipped from V and 7 bases from J, the junction kept 5 bases outside the gene matches. This chain's CDR3 is CASRGQGEREQYF. CDR3 bases: TGTGCCAGCAGGGGACAGGGGGAAAGGGAGCAGTACTTC.

V is TRBV19 and J is TRBJ1-5; no clear D gene. The V gene lost 7 bases and the J gene lost 7 bases, with 11 bases spanning the gap. Germline V gene lookup returns CDR1 LNHDA and CDR2 SQIVND (reference sequence). The CDR3 length is 12 residues. DNA of the CDR3: TGTGCCAGTAATCTCTTCGAGCAGCCCCAGCATTTT. This sequence encodes CASNLFEQPQHF.

The rearrangement joins TRBV6-5 to TRBJ1-1; 8 nucleotides match TRBD1. The CDR3 length is 14 residues. Germline CDR1 is MNHEY and CDR2 is SVGAGI. V dropped 5 bases and J dropped 7; count of bases not matched to a gene: 9. This chain's CDR3 is CASSSRGRGLEAFF. DNA of the CDR3: TGTGCCAGCAGTAGCAGGGGGCGCGGTCTTGAAGCTTTCTTT.

This chain links TRBV11-2 with TRBJ2-7, with 9 bases identical to TRBD1. The CDR3 runs to 16 residues. Per the germline V gene, CDR1 is SGHAT and CDR2 is FQNNGV. The V segment lost 1 base and the J segment 3 bases; nucleotides outside the gene matches: 7. The CDR3 nucleotides read TGTGCCAGCAGCTTAGGAGCGGGACAGGGAAGCTACGAGCAGTACTTC. Its protein product is CASSLGAGQGSYEQYF.

The chain recombines TRBV29-1 with TRBJ2-1; possible D gene TRBD2, 6 bases. From germline, CDR1 is SQVTM and CDR2 ANQGSEA. The V and J ends lost 7 bases and 8 bases respectively, with 18 bases between them. The CDR3 spans 13 residues. CDR3 nucleotides: TGCAGCGCCATGGGACTCCAGCGGGATGAGCAGTTCTTC. It translates to CSAMGLQRDEQFF.

The V call is TRBV6-1, the J call TRBJ1-1; TRBD1 matches 7 bases. V was clipped by 0 bases and J by 2 bases; unmatched bases: 3. Per germline, CDR1 MNHNS and CDR2 SASEGT. This CDR3 comprises 15 residues. The CDR3 sequence is CASSEADRPNTEAFF. Here the CDR3 DNA reads TGTGCCAGCAGTGAAGCGGACAGGCCAAACACTGAAGCTTTCTTT.

Only one count was recorded for this clone. The CDR3 DNA sequence: TGTGCCAGCAGCCCAGGGGCGGGGGGGCTCCAAGAGACCCAGTACTTC. Protein sequence: CASSPGAGGLQETQYF. V usage is TRBV7-2 and J usage is TRBJ2-5; 9 nucleotides agree with TRBD2. There are 16 residues in the CDR3. Germline CDR1 reads SGHTA; CDR2 reads FQGNSA. Unmatched junction bases numbered 8, after V lost 5 bases and J lost 1 base.

The V and J genes are TRBV6-2 or TRBV6-3 and TRBJ1-3; no clear D gene. Germline loops: CDR1 MNHEY, CDR2 SVGEGT. The V end was cut by 5 bases, the J end by 4 bases, with 15 bases between. The length of the CDR3 is 15 residues. The CDR3 DNA is TGTGCCAGCAGTCACCAGTCGGAGGCCGGAAACACCATATATTTT. It translates to CASSHQSEAGNTIYF.

The chain joins TRBV5-5 to TRBJ1-5; D unresolved. The CDR3 is made up of 15 amino acids. V was trimmed by 4 bases and J by 3 bases, leaving 14 bases between them. Germline V lookup: CDR1 SGHKS, CDR2 YYEKEE (reference sequence). CDR3 sequence: CASSPYAGFNQPQHF. The CDR3 nucleotides read TGTGCCAGCAGCCCATATGCGGGCTTCAATCAGCCCCAGCATTTT.

The chain recombines TRBV10-2 with TRBJ1-1, with 9 positions matching TRBD1. This CDR3 region has 15 residues. With 6 bases clipped from V and 0 bases from J, the junction kept 5 bases outside the gene matches. Germline V lookup: CDR1 WSHSY, CDR2 SAAADI. The CDR3 DNA reads TGCGCCAGCAGCCCCGGACAGGGGTTGAACACTGAAGCTTTCTTT. Amino acid sequence: CASSPGQGLNTEAFF.

This chain connects TRBV7-2 to TRBJ2-7; 10 bases align to TRBD2. Per germline, CDR1 SGHTA and CDR2 FQGNSA. CDR3 length equals 16 residues. J gave up 7 bases and V 5 bases, and 14 bases lay outside the gene matches. The CDR3 reads CASSPGLAAAHGEQYF. The CDR3 nucleotides are TGTGCCAGCAGCCCAGGACTAGCGGCGGCCCATGGGGAGCAGTACTTC.

V usage is TRBV5-1 and J usage is TRBJ1-6; D is ambiguous. CDR3 length equals 14 residues. V gave up 2 bases and J gave up 7 bases, with 10 bases separating them. The germline V gene encodes CDR1 SGHRS and CDR2 YFSETQ. CDR3 protein: CASSFDMLNSPLHF. CDR3 coding DNA: TGCGCCAGCAGCTTTGACATGTTGAATTCACCCCTCCACTTT.

V gene TRBV25-1 combines with J gene TRBJ1-2; 9 nucleotides align to TRBD1. Per germline, CDR1 MGHDK and CDR2 SYGVNS. The CDR3 covers 14 residues. The V gene end was trimmed by 7 bases and the J gene end by 9 bases; junction bases not matched to a gene: 12. CDR3 residues: CASTRPGQGDSYTF. CDR3 in DNA: TGTGCCAGCACGCGACCGGGACAGGGTGACAGCTACACCTTC.

The rearrangement joins TRBV6-5 to TRBJ1-1, with D perhaps TRBD1 (5 bases). Looked up from germline, CDR1 is MNHEY and CDR2 is SVGAGI. V shed 7 bases and J shed 1 base, with 13 bases lying between them. The CDR3 has 14 residues. This CDR3 is CASTNIRGNTEAFF. CDR3 in DNA: TGTGCCAGCACGAATATAAGGGGGAACACTGAAGCTTTCTTT.

This chain joins TRBV25-1 and TRBJ1-1, with 9 bases identical to TRBD1. The CDR3 extends over 14 amino acids. Germline V lookup: CDR1 MGHDK, CDR2 SYGVNS. Trimming took 6 bases from V and 1 from J; bases not matched to a gene: 3. Here the CDR3 DNA reads TGTGCCAGCAGGGGGACAGGGCGGAACACTGAAGCTTTCTTT. Translation gives CASRGTGRNTEAFF.